One sample yielded the 3 T cell receptor beta chains listed below, sequenced in a study of shared clonotypes between healthy human individuals. Profiled with immunoSEQ multiplex PCR; TCRdb holds only in-frame clones, not every one. The table shows some 2.4 million clones, with 93% occurring only once. Material: naive CD4+ T cells from PBMCs. The subset here: CD45RA+ positively selected. The receptors originated from a man between 18 and 35 years old in good health. Some clones in this sample may be carry-over from other donors' samples.

Of note for this clone: This sample includes further DNA sequences coding for the same CDR3. The chain carries TRBV6-5 and TRBJ2-5; the match to TRBD2 covers 13 bases. V lost 6 bases, J lost 3 bases, and 1 base stayed unmatched. The CDR3 is made up of 14 amino acids. Germline V lookup: CDR1 MNHEY, CDR2 SVGAGI. CDR3 region: CASRGLAGEETQYF. Written as DNA, the CDR3 is TGTGCCAGCAGAGGACTAGCGGGAGAAGAGACCCAGTACTTC.

The chain is built from TRBV5-1 and TRBJ1-4, with D perhaps TRBD1 (6 bases). Germline CDR1 SGHRS, CDR2 YFSETQ. V was shortened by 0 bases and J by 12 bases, with 12 bases between the two germline ends. This CDR3 has 13 residues. Here the CDR3 DNA reads TGCGCCAGCAGCTTGGAGGGGGGCACTCAACTGTTTTTT. Its protein product is CASSLEGGTQLFF.

The chain uses TRBV7-9 and TRBJ2-2, with 14 bases matching TRBD2. CDR3 size: 18 residues. The V gene's germline CDR1 is SEHNR and CDR2 FQNEAQ (reference sequence). With 6 bases clipped from V and 4 bases from J, the junction kept 10 bases outside the gene matches. This CDR3 is CASRNRGLAGEGTGELFF. CDR3 coding DNA: TGTGCCAGCAGAAATAGGGGACTAGCGGGAGAGGGCACCGGGGAGCTGTTTTTT.